This TCR beta chain was obtained from a study of identical twins. The CDR3 extends over 13 amino acids. V was trimmed by 8 bases and J by 3 bases, leaving 16 bases between them. Germline CDR1 DFQATT, CDR2 SNEGSKA (reference sequence). TCRdb re-called the 5' RACE reads through MiXCR, storing one row per CDR3 protein. The data show 650,000 to 800,000 distinct CDR3 sequences, about 9.4% seen once. Regarding the study as a whole: Twin pairs had excess sharing that was weaker in beta out-of-frame sequences. Whereas memory repertoires showed no such difference, abundant cord blood beta clonotypes carried fewer insertions.

Regarding this clonotype: Antigen unknown.

The same data also contributed to another study, on yellow fever vaccine responses in identical twins.

The clonotype comes from a woman aged 18-29 years in good health. Input material: PBMCs. The chain carries TRBV20-1 and TRBJ2-5; tentatively, D is TRBD1 (6 bases). CDR3 sequence (DNA): TGCAGTATTCATCCCAGGGGCGAAGAGACCCAGTACTTC. Protein: CSIHPRGEETQYF.